This T cell receptor (beta chain) was recovered during a study of T cell responses to AZD1222 COVID-19 vaccine. Findings and caveats of the study: In a largely white British group with more females than males, clonal diversity was possibly underestimated. Unmutated variant regions reportedly attract nearly half of all spike-specific TCRs.

Germline CDR1 SQVTM, CDR2 ANQGSEA. V dropped 2 bases and J dropped 9 bases, with 17 bases sitting between them. This CDR3 region has 14 residues. This table comes from immunoSEQ multiplex PCR, and its TCRdb copy is limited to in-frame clones, with some not included. This sample carries tens of thousands of clones, roughly 89% of them seen once, and the ten largest clones take approximately 2.5%. As to this clone: The antigen remains unidentified.

The sample in question was peripheral blood, obtained 28 days after the second AZD1222 dose. V usage is TRBV29-1 and J usage is TRBJ2-1, with a possible D match to TRBD2 (5 bases). This clonotype originated in an adult who received the AZD1222 COVID-19 vaccine. The CDR3 coding sequence is TGCAGCGTTGAAAGGTCAGTCCCCCGGGGTGAGCAGTTCTTC. This sequence encodes CSVERSVPRGEQFF.